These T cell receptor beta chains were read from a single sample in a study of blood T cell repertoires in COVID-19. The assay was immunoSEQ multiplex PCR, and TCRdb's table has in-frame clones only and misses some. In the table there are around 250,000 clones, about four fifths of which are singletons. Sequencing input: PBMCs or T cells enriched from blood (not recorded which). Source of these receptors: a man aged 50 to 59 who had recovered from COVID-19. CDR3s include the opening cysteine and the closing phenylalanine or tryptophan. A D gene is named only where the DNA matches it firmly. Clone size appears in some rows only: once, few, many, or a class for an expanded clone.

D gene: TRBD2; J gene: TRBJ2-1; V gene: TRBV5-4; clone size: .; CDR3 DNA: TGTGCCAGCAGCTTGGCTTCCGGGACTACCCTCAATGAGCAGTTCTTC; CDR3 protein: CASSLASGTTLNEQFF
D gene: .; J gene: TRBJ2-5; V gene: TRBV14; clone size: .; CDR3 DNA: TGTGCCAGCAGCCTGAGGGGGTCCCAAGAGACCCAGTACTTC; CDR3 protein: CASSLRGSQETQYF
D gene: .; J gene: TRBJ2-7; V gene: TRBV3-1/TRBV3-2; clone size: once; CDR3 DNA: TGTGCCAGCAGCCCCCGTCCGGGCGAGCAGTACTTC; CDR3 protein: CASSPRPGEQYF
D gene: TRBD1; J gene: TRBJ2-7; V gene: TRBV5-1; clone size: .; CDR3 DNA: TGCGCCAGCAGCTTAGGTGGCAGGGGGCATGGCGAGCAGTACTTC; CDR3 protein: CASSLGGRGHGEQYF
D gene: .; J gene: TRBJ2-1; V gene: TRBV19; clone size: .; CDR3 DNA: TGTGCCAGTAGTACAACTACTTCGATATCCTACAATGAGCAGTTCTTC; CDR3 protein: CASSTTTSISYNEQFF
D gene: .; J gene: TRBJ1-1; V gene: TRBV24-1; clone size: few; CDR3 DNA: TGTGCCACCAGCCTGACAGGCACTGAAGCTTTCTTT; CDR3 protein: CATSLTGTEAFF
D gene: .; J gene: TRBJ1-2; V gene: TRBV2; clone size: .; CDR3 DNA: TGTGCCAGCAGCCTTTTCAGGGGCTCAGGCAACTATGGCTACACCTTC; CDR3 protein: CASSLFRGSGNYGYTF
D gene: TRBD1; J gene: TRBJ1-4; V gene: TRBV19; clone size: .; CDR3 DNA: TGTGCCAGTAGCCTGAACCGGGACAGGGGAGGAAAACTGTTTTTT; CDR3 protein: CASSLNRDRGGKLFF
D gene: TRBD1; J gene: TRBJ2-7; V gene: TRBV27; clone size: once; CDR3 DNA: TGTGCCAGCAGGCGAGGACAGGGAGCCTACGAGCAGTACTTC; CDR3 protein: CASRRGQGAYEQYF
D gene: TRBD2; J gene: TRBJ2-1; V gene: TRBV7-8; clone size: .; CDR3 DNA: TGTGCCAGCAGCCCGACTAGCGGGGGGGCCTACGGTGAGCAGTTCTTC; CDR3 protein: CASSPTSGGAYGEQFF
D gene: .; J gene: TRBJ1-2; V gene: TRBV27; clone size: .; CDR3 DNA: TGTGCCAGCAGTCAGAGGGATTCGAGGGGCTACACCTTC; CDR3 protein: CASSQRDSRGYTF